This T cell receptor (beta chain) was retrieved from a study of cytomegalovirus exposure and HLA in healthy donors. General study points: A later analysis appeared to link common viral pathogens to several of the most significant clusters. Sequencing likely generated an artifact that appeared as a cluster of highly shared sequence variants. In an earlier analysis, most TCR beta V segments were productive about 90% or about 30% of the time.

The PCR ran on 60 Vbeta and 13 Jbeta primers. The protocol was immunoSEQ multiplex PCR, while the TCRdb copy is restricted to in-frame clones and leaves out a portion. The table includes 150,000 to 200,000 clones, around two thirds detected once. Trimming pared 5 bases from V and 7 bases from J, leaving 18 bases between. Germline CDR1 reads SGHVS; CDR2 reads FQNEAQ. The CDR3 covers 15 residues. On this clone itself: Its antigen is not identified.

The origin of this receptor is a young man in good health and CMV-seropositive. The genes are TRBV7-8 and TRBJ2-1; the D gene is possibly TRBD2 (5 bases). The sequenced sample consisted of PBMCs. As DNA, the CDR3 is TGTGCCAGCAGCATCGGGATCCTGCCCGGAAATGAGCAGTTCTTC. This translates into CASSIGILPGNEQFF.